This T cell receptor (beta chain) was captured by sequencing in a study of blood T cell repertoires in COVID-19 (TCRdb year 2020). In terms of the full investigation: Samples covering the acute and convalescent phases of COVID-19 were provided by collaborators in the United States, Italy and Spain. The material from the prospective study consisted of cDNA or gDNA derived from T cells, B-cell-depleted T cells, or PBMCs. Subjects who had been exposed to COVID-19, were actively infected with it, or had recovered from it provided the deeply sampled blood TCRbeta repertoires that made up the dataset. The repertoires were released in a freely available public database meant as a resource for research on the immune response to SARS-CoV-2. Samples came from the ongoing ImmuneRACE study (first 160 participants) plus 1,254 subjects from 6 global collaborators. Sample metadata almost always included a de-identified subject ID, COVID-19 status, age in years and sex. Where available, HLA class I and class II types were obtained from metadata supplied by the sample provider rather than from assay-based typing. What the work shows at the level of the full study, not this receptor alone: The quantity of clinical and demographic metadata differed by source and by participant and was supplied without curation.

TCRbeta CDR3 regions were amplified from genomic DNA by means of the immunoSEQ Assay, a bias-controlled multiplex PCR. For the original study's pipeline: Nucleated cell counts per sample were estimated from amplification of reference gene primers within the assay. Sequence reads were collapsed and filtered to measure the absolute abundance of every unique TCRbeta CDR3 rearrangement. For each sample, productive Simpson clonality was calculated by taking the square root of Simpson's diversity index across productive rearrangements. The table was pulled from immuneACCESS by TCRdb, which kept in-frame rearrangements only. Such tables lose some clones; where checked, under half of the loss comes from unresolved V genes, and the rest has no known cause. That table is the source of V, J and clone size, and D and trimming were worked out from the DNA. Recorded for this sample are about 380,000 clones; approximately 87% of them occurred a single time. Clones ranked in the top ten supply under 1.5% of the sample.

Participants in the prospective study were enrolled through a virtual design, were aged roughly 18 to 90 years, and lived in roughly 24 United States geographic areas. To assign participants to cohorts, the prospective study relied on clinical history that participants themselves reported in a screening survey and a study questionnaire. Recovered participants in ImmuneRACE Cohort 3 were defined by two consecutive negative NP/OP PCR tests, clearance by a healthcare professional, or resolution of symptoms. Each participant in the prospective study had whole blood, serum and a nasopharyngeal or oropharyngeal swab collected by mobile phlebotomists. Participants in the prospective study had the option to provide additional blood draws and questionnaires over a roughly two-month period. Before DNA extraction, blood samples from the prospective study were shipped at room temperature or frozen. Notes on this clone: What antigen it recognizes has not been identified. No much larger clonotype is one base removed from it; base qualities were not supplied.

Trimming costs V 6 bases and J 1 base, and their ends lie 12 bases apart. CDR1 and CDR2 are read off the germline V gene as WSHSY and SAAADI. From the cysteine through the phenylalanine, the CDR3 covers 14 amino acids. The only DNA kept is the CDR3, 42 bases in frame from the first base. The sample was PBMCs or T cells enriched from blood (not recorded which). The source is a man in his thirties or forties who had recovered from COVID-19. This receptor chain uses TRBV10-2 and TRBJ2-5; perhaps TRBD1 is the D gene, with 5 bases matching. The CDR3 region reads CASSYDRSQETQYF. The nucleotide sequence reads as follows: TGCGCCAGCAGCTACGACAGATCCCAAGAGACCCAGTACTTC.